These 19 T cell receptor beta chains were all obtained from the same sample, sequenced in a study of blood T cells in healthy people across ages. Using a J-beta primer mix together with a sample-barcoded 5' primer, a second PCR was run for about 6 to 12 cycles. TCRdb passed the 5' RACE reads through MiXCR, listing each CDR3 protein once. The sample holds 1.5 million to 2 million distinct CDR3 sequences, 28% seen once. Sequencing was carried out using blood. The receptors here all came from a woman in her twenties or thirties in good health.

The chain joins TRBV6-6 to TRBJ1-5; D is perhaps TRBD1 (6 bases). Germline values: CDR1 MNHNY, CDR2 SVGAGI (reference sequence). The CDR3 runs 13 residues. With 8 bases removed from V and 4 bases from J, the gap between germline ends came to 12 bases. CDR3 DNA sequence: TGTGCCAGCGCCCGGGACATAAATCAGCCCCAGCATTTT. It codes for CASARDINQPQHF.

This clonotype was seen only a few times. The junction differs from germline at one of its ends, possibly a read error. J is TRBJ2-3 and V is TRBV7-9; D uncertain. The germline gives CDR1 SEHNR, CDR2 FQNEAQ (reference sequence). The CDR3 runs 12 residues. This CDR3 is CAGSLTWDTQYF. In nucleotides, the CDR3 is TGTGCCGGCAGCTTAACATGGGATACGCAGTATTTT.

This clonotype was counted only a few times. V and J are TRBV5-1 and TRBJ1-1; D perhaps matches TRBD1 (5 bases). The germline V gene encodes CDR1 SGHRS and CDR2 YFSETQ. CDR3 length: 13 amino acids. V dropped 4 bases and J dropped 11 bases, with 18 bases sitting between them. This CDR3 is CASSARDVQKAFF. The DNA of the CDR3 is TGCGCCAGCAGCGCCCGGGACGTTCAGAAGGCTTTCTTT.

About this clonotype: A much larger clone differs from this one at a single base, so this may be a read error. V gene TRBV20-1 combines with J gene TRBJ2-3, with a possible D match to TRBD1 (5 bases). The V and J ends lost 6 bases and 5 bases respectively, with 21 bases between them. CDR1 and CDR2 from the germline V gene are DFQATT and SNEGSKA (reference sequence). The CDR3 extends over 15 amino acids. The CDR3 nucleotides are TGCAGTGCCGACTTATTGGCAGGGATCATAGATACGCAGTATTTT. Translating gives CSADLLAGIIDTQYF.

This clonotype has a count of ten or more. The V gene is TRBV29-1, the J gene TRBJ2-3; D perhaps matches TRBD2 (5 bases). The CDR3 loop spans 14 amino acids. Deletions cut 6 bases from V and 0 bases from J, with 13 bases between. Germline CDR1 is SQVTM and CDR2 is ANQGSEA. For the CDR3, the DNA is TGCAGCGTCCGGACTCTCACTAGCACAGATACGCAGTATTTT. Protein: CSVRTLTSTDTQYF.

CDR3 bases: TGTGCCAGCAGCTTTTGGACGGCGTACGAGCAGTTCTTC. This encodes CASSFWTAYEQFF. The V gene is TRBV5-5, the J gene TRBJ2-1; no clear D gene. V lost 2 bases to trimming and J lost 10 bases, with 13 bases between them. The CDR3 is 13 residues long. Germline V gene data show CDR1 as SGHKS and CDR2 as YYEKEE (reference sequence).

The table lists this clonotype with many counts. The chain employs TRBV4-2 and TRBJ2-1; D not resolved. The V end lost 0 bases, the J end lost 5 bases, and 5 bases lay between the germline ends. This CDR3 spans 13 amino acids. Germline CDR1 reads LGHNA; CDR2 reads YNFKEQ. CDR3 DNA: TGTGCCAGCAGCCAAGACCGAGACAATGAGCAGTTCTTC. Its protein is CASSQDRDNEQFF.

The chain carries TRBV10-3 and TRBJ1-5; D not certain. This CDR3 comprises 14 residues. The V end lost 6 bases, the J end lost 5 bases, and 14 bases lay between the germline ends. CDR1 is ENHRY and CDR2 is SYGVKD in the germline V gene. Here the CDR3 DNA reads TGTGCCATCAGCGAATCTAGGGAGGATCAGCCCCAGCATTTT. Amino acid sequence: CAISESREDQPQHF.

DNA for the CDR3: TGTGCCAGCAGCTTCCTCGAGGGAAGCGGCTACACCTTC. It specifies CASSFLEGSGYTF. The genes are TRBV6-2 or TRBV6-3 and TRBJ1-2; D remains unclear. Per germline, CDR1 MNHEY and CDR2 SVGEGT. Trimming took off 6 bases at V and 8 bases at J, with 16 bases between the two ends. This CDR3 region has 13 residues.

This clonotype appeared a few times. This chain links TRBV20-1 with TRBJ2-7; 13 bases align to TRBD2. V was clipped by 6 bases and J by 4 bases; unmatched bases: 6. This CDR3 spans 14 amino acids. Germline V gene data show CDR1 as DFQATT and CDR2 as SNEGSKA (reference sequence). The CDR3 sequence: CSAQGLAGWYEQYF. In DNA form, the CDR3 reads TGCAGTGCACAGGGACTAGCGGGATGGTACGAGCAGTACTTC.

CDR3 bases: TGTGCCAGCAGCCCAGGTGGAACAGGGGTCACAGATACGCAGTATTTT. As protein: CASSPGGTGVTDTQYF. The chain carries TRBV7-2 and TRBJ2-3, with 7 bases fitting TRBD1. J lost 2 bases, V lost 5 bases, and 10 bases had no gene match. Germline V gives CDR1 SGHTA, CDR2 FQGNSA. This CDR3 is built from 16 residues. Using reference TRBV7-2 and TRBJ2-3 for the parts outside the CDR3, the full variable domain is GAGVSQSPSNKVTEKGKDVELRCDPISGHTALYWYRQSLGQGLEFLIYFQGNSAPDKSGLPSDRFSAERTGGSVSTLTIQRTQQEDSAVYLCASSPGGTGVTDTQYFGPGTRLTVL.

Comment on this clonotype: A single base is all that separates this from a far larger clone, so a read error is likely. V usage is TRBV7-7 and J usage is TRBJ2-2; D is ambiguous. The CDR3 extends over 12 amino acids. In germline, CDR1 is SSHAT, CDR2 FNYEAQ (reference sequence). The CDR3 DNA follows: TGTGCCAGCAGCTTAAACACCGTGGAGCTGTTTTTT. It specifies CASSLNTVELFF.

This chain uses TRBV20-1 with TRBJ2-7; maybe TRBD2 (6 bases). Between the trimmed V and J ends, which lost 6 bases and 1 base, there was a span of 22 bases. The CDR3 length is 16 residues. Germline assignment: CDR1 DFQATT and CDR2 SNEGSKA (reference sequence). The CDR3 DNA follows: TGCAGTGCCCGGAGGAGGGGAGGCTTCCCATCCTACGAGCAGTACTTC. Its protein product is CSARRRGGFPSYEQYF.

This clonotype turned up a few times. CDR3 protein: CASSLRGGHLSGYTF. For the CDR3, the DNA is TGCGCCAGCAGCCTGCGGGGGGGACACCTCTCTGGCTACACCTTC. The chain employs TRBV5-1 and TRBJ1-2, with TRBD1 as a possible D gene (6 bases). V was shortened by 4 bases and J by 7 bases, with 20 bases between the two germline ends. Germline CDR1 is SGHRS and CDR2 is YFSETQ. This CDR3 spans 15 amino acids.

The chain is built from TRBV5-1 and TRBJ2-3; the match to TRBD1 covers 10 bases. The CDR3 length is 16 residues. CDR1 is SGHRS, CDR2 YFSETQ, per germline. Trimming removed 7 bases from V and 2 bases from J; junction bases left unmatched: 10. The CDR3 loop reads CASSLSGQGPTDTQYF. CDR3 in DNA: TGCGCCAGCTCCCTCTCGGGACAGGGGCCCACAGATACGCAGTATTTT.

In this sample, this clonotype turned up many times. The chain recombines TRBV7-9 with TRBJ2-5; D not certain. The germline CDR1 and CDR2 sequences are SEHNR and FQNEAQ (reference sequence). The CDR3 sequence is 16 residues long. The V and J ends lost 5 bases and 5 bases respectively, with 21 bases between them. The CDR3 DNA reads as TGTGCCAGCAGCCGCTTTCTTGGACGGCGGCGGGAGACCCAGTACTTC. Translation: CASSRFLGRRRETQYF.

The rearrangement uses TRBV5-1 and TRBJ2-3; possible D gene TRBD2, 5 bases. V was shortened by 7 bases and J by 2 bases, with 14 bases between the two germline ends. CDR3 length: 14 amino acids. CDR1 is SGHRS, CDR2 YFSETQ, per germline. CDR3 sequence: CASAVGGYTDTQYF. DNA of the CDR3: TGCGCCAGCGCCGTGGGCGGGTACACAGATACGCAGTATTTT.

V is TRBV6-5 and J is TRBJ2-1; D call uncertain. Germline lookup yields CDR1 MNHEY and CDR2 SVGAGI. CDR3 length equals 15 residues. V gave up 8 bases and J gave up 6 bases, with 20 bases separating them. CDR3 nucleotides: TGTGCCAGCCGCGTCGGGCCGACGCCTGGCAATGAGCAGTTCTTC. Residues: CASRVGPTPGNEQFF.

The CDR3 region has the DNA TGTGCCAGCAGCTATCTAACTAGCGGGAGGATTGAGCAGTTCTTC. It codes for CASSYLTSGRIEQFF. The rearrangement links TRBV11-2 to TRBJ2-1; 12 nucleotides match TRBD2. This CDR3 comprises 15 residues. Germline lookup yields CDR1 SGHAT and CDR2 FQNNGV. Germline trimming cut 4 bases from V and 9 bases from J; bases unmatched to any gene: 7.